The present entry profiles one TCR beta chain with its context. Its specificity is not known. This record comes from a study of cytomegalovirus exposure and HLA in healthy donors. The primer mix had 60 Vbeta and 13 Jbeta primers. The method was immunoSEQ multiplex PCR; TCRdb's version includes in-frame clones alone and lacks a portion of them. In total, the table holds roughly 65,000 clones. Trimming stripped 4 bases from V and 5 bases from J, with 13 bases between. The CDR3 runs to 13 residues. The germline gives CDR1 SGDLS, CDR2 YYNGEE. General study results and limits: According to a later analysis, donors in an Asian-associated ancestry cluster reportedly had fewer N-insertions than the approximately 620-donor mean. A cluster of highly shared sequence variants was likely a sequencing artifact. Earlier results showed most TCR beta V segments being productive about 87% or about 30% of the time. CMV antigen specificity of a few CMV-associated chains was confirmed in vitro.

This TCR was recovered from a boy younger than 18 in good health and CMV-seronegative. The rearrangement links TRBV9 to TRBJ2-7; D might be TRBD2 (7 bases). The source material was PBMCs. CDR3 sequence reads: CASSPTGGHEQYF. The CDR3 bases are TGTGCCAGCAGCCCTACGGGGGGCCACGAGCAGTACTTC. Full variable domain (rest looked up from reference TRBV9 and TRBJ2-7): DSGVTQTPKHLITATGQRVTLRCSPRSGDLSVYWYQQSLDQGLQFLIQYYNGEERAKGNILERFSAQQFPDLHSELNLSSLELGDSALYFCASSPTGGHEQYFGPGTRLTVT.